The T cell receptor (beta chain) described here comes from a study of shared clonotypes between healthy human individuals (TCRdb year 2020). Study-wide context: The cohort included three men and a couple of women between 18 and 49 years of age. Each donor's leukapheresis produced roughly between roughly 0.85 and 10 billion PBMCs. For each donor, three plates each were used for CD4 naive and CD4 memory, two plates were used for CD8 naive, and one plate was used for CD8 memory. Blood TCR repertoires of several healthy adults were deeply sequenced to estimate repertoire size and the extent of clonotype sharing between individuals. To increase sequencing depth and limit assay-specific biases, different laboratories used diverse techniques to prepare libraries and sequence TCR repertoires. General conclusions and limits of the study: The small number of donors limited the genetic and exposure-history diversity represented. Compared with non-shared clonotypes, the clonotypes found in all four sorted-subset donors had higher generation probabilities. Pairwise subsampling led to the expectation that sequencing depth would affect the degree of clonotype sharing among donors. Estimated clonotype richness was generally larger for naive than for memory subsets. Sampling was restricted to blood, and TCR repertoires in tissues likely differ from the TCR repertoires found in blood. Even with the large sequencing depth, rarefaction of the sorted-subset datasets indicated that sequencing was incomplete. When four donors were compared, the shared fraction of clonotypes was approximately 5% for naive CD4, over 3% for naive CD8, roughly 2.3% for memory CD4, and less than 0.5% for memory CD8.

The donors were healthy, HIV-negative adults with no recently reported acute infections or vaccinations. All donors were Caucasian adults living in Nashville, Tennessee, USA. CD4+ T cells were enriched by magnetic negative selection, after which naive cells were positively selected on CD45RA and the negative fraction was taken as the memory subset. After blood collection by leukapheresis, PBMCs were isolated using Ficoll-Histopaque density gradient centrifugation and then cryopreserved in the vapor phase of liquid nitrogen. Purity and quantity of every magnetically sorted T cell population were checked by analytical flow cytometry. Genomic DNA was isolated from every sorted fraction and measured by UV absorbance on a Nanodrop 2000c. Note on this clone: The antigen it recognizes is unknown. Per-base qualities were not stored, and no clone one base away is much larger.

Using the deep immunoSEQ assay, TCR CDR3 regions were amplified from genomic DNA by multiplex PCR. Extracted genomic DNA from each cell subset was spread evenly across all wells of several immunoSEQ 96-well plates, with each plate serving as a replicate. For sorted subsets, 150 to 250 ng genomic DNA, equal to tens of thousands of T cell genomes, was loaded into each replicate PCR. Purified libraries were measured with a Qubit 3.0 fluorometer, size-checked on a Bioanalyzer 2100, and measured again with the KAPA Library Quantification kit. Every immunoSEQ 96-well plate was sequenced on a separate single-read 150-cycle Illumina NextSeq 550 flow cell. On the study's bioinformatics: Because the immunoSEQ output held only junctional sequences and lacked quality scores, the filtering could not match the filtering applied to full-length reads. To assign V/J genes and CDR3, sequences were annotated using PyIR, a Python wrapper for IgBLAST v1.9, with IMGT germline references. Any read was removed if the V/J assignment was weak (E-value above 1e-6), the CDR3 was missing, or the read contained stop codons, out-of-frame junctions, or ambiguous translated residues. V3J clonotypes were defined by identical inferred V gene, J gene, and CDR3 amino acid sequence. The percentage overlap between two repertoires was calculated by dividing the number of shared unique clonotypes by the size of the smaller repertoire. Repertoire richness was assessed with RTK rarefaction, the Chao1 estimator, and Recon v2.1 estimates of unobserved clonotypes. For all TCRbeta clonotypes obtained by the gDNA method from several donors, generation probabilities were computed with OLGA. Sourced from immuneACCESS, this table was stored by TCRdb with only in-frame sequences that have V and J called. A share of the clones is absent; for the studies checked, an unresolved V gene accounts for under half, and the remainder has no known explanation. V, J and clone size are taken as reported in that table, and D and trimming were inferred from the DNA itself. For this sample the table gives a few million clones, of which around nine tenths were detected only once. The ten largest clones represent around 0.15% of the sample.

V ends up 1 base short and J 4 bases short, with an unmatched junction base count of 10. The CDR3 covers 17 residues, taking in both the cysteine and the phenylalanine. Here the CDR3 DNA is all that survives: 51 bases in frame from base 1. CDR1 and CDR2 are read off the germline V gene as SGHTA and FQGNSA. The material sequenced was naive CD4+ T cells sorted from blood. The sample's cell subset or site label, in plain terms: CD45RA+ positively selected. The receptor's source is a man younger than 35 in good health. The chain is assembled from TRBV7-2 and TRBJ2-1, and 7 bases in between align with TRBD2. The DNA sequence follows: TGTGCCAGCAGCTTAGTAGGGCCTAGCGGAAAATACAATGAGCAGTTCTTC. It encodes CASSLVGPSGKYNEQFF.